This is a list of T cell receptor beta chains from one sample in a study of shared clonotypes between healthy human individuals. Here immunoSEQ multiplex PCR was the method, and the copy in TCRdb shows in-frame clones only, minus some. Found here are about half a million clones, about 78% of them singletons; the top ten hold about 12%. The sample taken for sequencing was PBMCs. Source of these receptors: a woman between 40 and 50 years old in good health. Some clones in this sample may be carry-over from other donors' samples. The conserved cysteine and the conserved F or W are not part of the CDR3 here.

CDR3 protein | J gene | V gene
ASGLELVSNEQF | TRBJ2-1 | TRBV12-5
ASSSFTGGADTQY | TRBJ2-3 | TRBV28
SGLLGVGDTQY | TRBJ2-3 | TRBV29-1
ASTWLGQF | TRBJ2-1 | TRBV6-4
ASSPRQGIGTEAF | TRBJ1-1 | TRBV13
ASSFLGVAMDEQY | TRBJ2-7 | TRBV11-1
ASSLRGRGYGYT | TRBJ1-2 | TRBV28
ASSLGRLADRSYNEQF | TRBJ2-1 | TRBV13
ASRDPGQTNEKLF | TRBJ1-4 | TRBV6-5
ASSLGQGTGELF | TRBJ2-2 | TRBV5-1
ASSIQGENTEAF | TRBJ1-1 | TRBV5-1
ASSPGTSGTEPYEQY | TRBJ2-7 | TRBV11-2
ASSTTPGWGTDTQY | TRBJ2-3 | TRBV5-1
ASSLGDPDGNEQF | TRBJ2-1 | TRBV5-1